Listed below are T cell receptor beta chains from one sample, sequenced in a study of cytomegalovirus exposure and HLA in healthy donors. TCRdb keeps only in-frame clones here, not all; method: immunoSEQ multiplex PCR. The table includes some 130,000 clones, 70% to 85% detected once. The sequenced material came from PBMCs. The source of these receptors is a man in his forties in good health and CMV-seropositive. CDR3s include the opening cysteine and the closing phenylalanine or tryptophan. The D gene is left open where the match is weak. Rows may omit the clone size; those that give it use once, few, many or a size class.

d_gene	v_gene	j_gene	len	abundance	CDR3aa	CDR3nt
TRBD2	TRBV29-1	TRBJ2-1	15	-	CSVSRVTSADDEQFF	TGCAGCGTTTCAAGGGTGACTAGCGCTGACGATGAGCAGTTCTTC
TRBD2	TRBV7-9	TRBJ2-2	16	few	CSSRTGTSGRAGELFF	TGTTCCAGCAGGACAGGGACTAGCGGGAGAGCCGGGGAGCTGTTTTTT
TRBD2	TRBV10-1	TRBJ2-7	13	-	CARTREGEVEQYF	TGCGCCAGAACCCGGGAGGGGGAAGTCGAGCAGTACTTC
-	TRBV15	TRBJ1-2	17	once	CATSGTLDVGANYGYTF	TGTGCCACCAGCGGCACACTAGACGTCGGAGCTAACTATGGCTACACCTTC
TRBD1	TRBV5-6	TRBJ1-1	14	-	CASSSDRAAPEAFF	TGTGCCAGCAGCTCCGACAGGGCCGCCCCTGAAGCTTTCTTT
TRBD1	TRBV2	TRBJ1-2	14	-	CASSRDSLFYGYTF	TGTGCCAGCAGCAGGGACAGCTTGTTCTATGGCTACACCTTC
TRBD2	TRBV13	TRBJ2-1	17	-	CASSLQTRTSGYNEQFF	TGTGCCAGCAGCCTCCAGACGCGGACTAGCGGATACAATGAGCAGTTCTTC
-	TRBV5-1	TRBJ1-4	15	-	CASSLEEEGNEKLFF	TGCGCCAGCAGCTTGGAAGAGGAAGGTAATGAAAAACTGTTTTTT
TRBD2	TRBV2	TRBJ2-1	14	-	CASSGLAGSNEQFF	TGTGCCAGCAGCGGACTAGCGGGGTCCAATGAGCAGTTCTTC
TRBD1	TRBV9	TRBJ1-1	12	-	CASSVERTGPVF	TGTGCCAGCAGCGTAGAACGGACAGGCCCGGTCTTT
TRBD2	TRBV9	TRBJ2-3	21	-	CASSPRPLLAGKLGIRDTQYF	TGTGCCAGCAGCCCCCGTCCCCTCCTAGCGGGGAAACTGGGTATCAGGGATACGCAGTATTTT
TRBD1	TRBV5-1	TRBJ2-5	16	-	CASSLTRDRASETQYF	TGCGCCAGCAGCTTGACGCGGGACAGGGCGTCCGAGACCCAGTACTTC
TRBD2	TRBV6-1	TRBJ2-5	16	-	CASSEVLSGMGETQYF	TGTGCCAGCAGTGAAGTCCTTAGCGGGATGGGAGAGACCCAGTACTTC
TRBD1	TRBV9	TRBJ1-6	15	-	CASSAGTGAGSPLHF	TGTGCCAGCAGCGCTGGGACAGGCGCCGGGTCACCCCTCCACTTT
-	TRBV7-9	TRBJ2-1	12	-	CASSLAGGLWFF	TGTGCCAGCAGCTTAGCGGGAGGACTTTGGTTCTTC
TRBD1	TRBV9	TRBJ1-2	19	-	CASSAFPGQGASSEYGYTF	TGTGCCAGCAGCGCATTCCCGGGACAGGGAGCCAGTAGTGAATATGGCTACACCTTC
-	TRBV9	TRBJ1-3	15	-	CASSVTGFSGNTIYF	TGTGCCAGCAGCGTCACGGGATTCTCTGGAAACACCATATATTTT
-	TRBV9	TRBJ2-7	12	once	CASSPLDSPQYF	TGTGCCAGCAGCCCCCTCGACTCCCCCCAGTACTTC
-	TRBV5-1	TRBJ1-6	15	few	CASSLDRVANSPLHF	TGCGCCAGCAGCTTGGACAGGGTTGCCAATTCACCCCTCCACTTT
-	TRBV7-3	TRBJ1-1	16	-	CASSPLNSGAGTEAFF	TGTGCCAGCAGCCCCCTGAACTCAGGGGCTGGCACTGAAGCTTTCTTT
-	TRBV28	TRBJ1-5	13	-	CASSHSSNQPQHF	TGTGCCAGCAGTCATAGTAGCAATCAGCCCCAGCATTTT
TRBD2	TRBV11-2	TRBJ2-1	14	once	CASSGTSGKLEQFF	TGTGCCAGCAGCGGGACTAGCGGGAAGCTTGAGCAGTTCTTC
TRBD2	TRBV5-1	TRBJ2-7	16	-	CASSPQGLAGGDEQYF	TGCGCCAGCAGCCCCCAGGGGCTAGCGGGAGGAGATGAGCAGTACTTC
TRBD1	TRBV18	TRBJ2-2	17	once	CASSPLILTGDGGELFF	TGTGCCAGCTCACCACTAATCCTCACAGGGGATGGCGGGGAGCTGTTTTTT
TRBD2	TRBV5-1	TRBJ2-1	18	once	CASSLLSSGSLSTNEQFF	TGCGCCAGCAGCTTGTTGTCTAGCGGGAGCCTCTCGACCAATGAGCAGTTCTTC
-	TRBV13	TRBJ1-1	15	-	CASSAQTGWATEAFF	TGTGCCAGCAGCGCCCAGACAGGCTGGGCCACTGAAGCTTTCTTT
TRBD1	TRBV10-2	TRBJ2-1	14	-	CASRDRGSYNEQFF	TGCGCCAGCAGGGACAGGGGCTCCTACAATGAGCAGTTCTTC
-	TRBV2	TRBJ2-4	14	-	CASSEAPQKNIQYF	TGTGCCAGCAGTGAAGCCCCCCAGAAAAACATTCAGTACTTC
-	TRBV6-5	TRBJ2-6	14	-	CASSYNLGANVLTF	TGTGCCAGCAGTTACAATCTGGGGGCCAACGTCCTGACTTTC
-	TRBV30	TRBJ1-6	15	few	CAWGTLDSSSSPLHF	TGTGCCTGGGGTACCTTAGACAGCTCAAGTTCACCCCTCCACTTT
-	TRBV21-1	TRBJ2-7	16	-	CASSRRGLAASYEQYF	TGTGCCAGCAGCAGACGGGGACTAGCGGCTTCCTACGAGCAGTACTTC
-	TRBV6-1	TRBJ2-5	14	-	CASSEVSGLETQYF	TGTGCCAGCAGTGAAGTTTCAGGGTTGGAGACCCAGTACTTC
TRBD2	TRBV19	TRBJ2-3	15	-	CASSIRTSGPDTQYF	TGTGCCAGTAGTATTCGGACTAGCGGGCCAGATACGCAGTATTTT
-	TRBV30	TRBJ2-3	18	-	CAWSTIRFGPCLTDTQYF	TGTGCCTGGAGTACTATTCGGTTCGGTCCTTGTCTTACAGATACGCAGTATTTT
-	TRBV5-1	TRBJ2-3	16	-	CASSFRDLKLGDTQYF	TGCGCCAGCAGCTTCCGGGACTTGAAATTGGGAGATACGCAGTATTTT
TRBD1	TRBV5-4	TRBJ2-7	15	-	CASSLSGTGNGEQYF	TGTGCCAGCAGCTTATCCGGGACAGGTAACGGCGAGCAGTACTTC
-	TRBV5-1	TRBJ2-3	14	-	CASSARLYSDTQYF	TGCGCCAGCAGCGCGCGACTATATTCCGATACGCAGTATTTT
-	TRBV7-2	TRBJ2-7	14	-	CASTARSFSYEQYF	TGTGCCAGCACCGCACGGAGTTTCTCCTACGAGCAGTACTTC
-	TRBV19	TRBJ1-1	13	-	CASSTGGAPEAFF	TGTGCCAGTAGTACCGGAGGCGCACCCGAAGCTTTCTTT